Listed below are T cell receptor beta chains from one sample, sequenced in a study of T cells expressing NK-cell markers. Reprocessing the 5' RACE reads, TCRdb reports a single entry for every CDR3 protein and omits DNA. The sample is made up of 250,000 to 300,000 distinct CDR3 sequences, and the top ten hold around 0.42% of it. The sample comprised blood T cells: a sorted CD56 or NKG2C T cell subset, CD4+ or CD8+ T cells, or bulk PBMC T cells (not recorded which). Receptors originate from a man between 18 and 35 years old in good health. Each CDR3 is given with its conserved first and last residue.

v_gene	j_gene	CDR3aa
TRBV21-1	TRBJ2-3	CASSTPGTGKGADTQYF
TRBV7-2	TRBJ2-5	CASSLRGGGLQETQYF
TRBV12-3/TRBV12-4	TRBJ2-5	CASSGTPRSETQYF
TRBV10-3	TRBJ2-2	CAISDRRGGAGEAGELFF
TRBV5-1	TRBJ1-4	CASSPRDIREKLFF
TRBV20-1	TRBJ1-1	CSAPRQGSPEAFF
TRBV10-1	TRBJ2-1	CASSSSSDEQFF
TRBV3-1	TRBJ2-3	CASRVAGGGTDTQYF
TRBV6-5	TRBJ1-5	CASAGPIQGYHRPQHF
TRBV10-3	TRBJ2-1	CAISVTGTSSYNEQFF
TRBV5-4	TRBJ2-1	CASSQGWDNEQFF
TRBV4-3	TRBJ2-7	CASRLTGCEQYF
TRBV3-1	TRBJ2-7	CASAPEKLWAEQYF
TRBV10-3	TRBJ2-1	CAISESLSVSYNEQFF
TRBV7-9	TRBJ1-5	CASSQGLGADQPQHF
TRBV20-1	TRBJ2-3	CSAAGGGASTDTQYF
TRBV7-2	TRBJ2-1	CASSVPRAEQFF
TRBV4-2	TRBJ2-6	CASSPDVSGRSGANVLTF
TRBV20-1	TRBJ2-1	CSARELAPGLANNEQFF
TRBV6-5	TRBJ2-4	CASSRAGKNIQYF
TRBV5-4	TRBJ1-1	CASNRGNTEAFF
TRBV12-3/TRBV12-4	TRBJ1-1	CASSVPDRLNTEAFF
TRBV5-5	TRBJ2-1	CASSSHVVDSNEQFF
TRBV29-1	TRBJ2-1	CSASGTSAQSSYNEQFF
TRBV6-5	TRBJ2-6	CASSYLRGSGANVLTF
TRBV5-1	TRBJ2-2	CASSLEGQGARELFF
TRBV7-2	TRBJ2-3	CASSLPLAGVGDTQYF
TRBV7-8	TRBJ2-3	CASSLPDQRELTDTQYF
TRBV20-1	TRBJ2-2	CSARVMKANTGELFF
TRBV5-6	TRBJ2-1	CASSLSGGRVFF
TRBV12-3/TRBV12-4	TRBJ2-7	CASSPGQGFSYEQYF
TRBV21-1	TRBJ2-2	CASSNMAGLAGELFF
TRBV6-1	TRBJ1-2	CASGSTGGIYGYTF
TRBV18	TRBJ2-5	CASSPRLAGSAQETQYF
TRBV12-3/TRBV12-4	TRBJ2-7	CASSLVAGTYEQYF
TRBV19	TRBJ2-2	CASSIFLAGRAGELFF
TRBV7-8	TRBJ2-1	CASSLAGTGRFREQFF
TRBV27	TRBJ2-1	CASSFGGLVNNEQFF
TRBV30	TRBJ2-7	CATSVPGTSGPYEQYF
TRBV12-3/TRBV12-4	TRBJ2-7	CATALRDHEQYF
TRBV20-1	TRBJ2-7	CSARGGRLAGGLEQYF
TRBV2	TRBJ2-7	CASTRTSGSYEQYF
TRBV7-2	TRBJ2-5	CASSPQGGVLAQYF
TRBV24-1	TRBJ2-1	CATSDSIFEQFF
TRBV18	TRBJ2-1	CASSPYQGSLDEQFF
TRBV12-5	TRBJ2-2	CASGWGLGVDTGELFF
TRBV5-1	TRBJ2-3	CASSLEGYQSTDTQYF
TRBV3-1	TRBJ2-1	CASSLMIGSPGEQFF
TRBV4-1	TRBJ1-1	CASSRNTEAFF
TRBV15	TRBJ2-3	CATSSADTQYF